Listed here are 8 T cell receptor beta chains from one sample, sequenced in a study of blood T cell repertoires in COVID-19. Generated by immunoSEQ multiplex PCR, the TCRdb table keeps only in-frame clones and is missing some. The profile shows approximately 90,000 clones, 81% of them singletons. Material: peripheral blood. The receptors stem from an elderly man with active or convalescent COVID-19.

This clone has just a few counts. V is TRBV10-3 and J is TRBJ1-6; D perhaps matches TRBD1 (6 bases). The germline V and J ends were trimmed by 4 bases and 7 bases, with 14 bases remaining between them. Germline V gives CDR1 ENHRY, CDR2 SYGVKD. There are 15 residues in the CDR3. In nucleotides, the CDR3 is TGTGCCATCAGTGGGGGGGGGCTTCCAAATTCACCCCTCCACTTT. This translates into CAISGGGLPNSPLHF.

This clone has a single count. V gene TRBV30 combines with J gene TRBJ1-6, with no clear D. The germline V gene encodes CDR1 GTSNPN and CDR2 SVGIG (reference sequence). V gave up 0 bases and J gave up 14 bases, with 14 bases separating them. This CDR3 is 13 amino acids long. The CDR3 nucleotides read TGTGCCTGGAGTGTAACAAGCCGGGTGGCCCTCCACTTT. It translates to CAWSVTSRVALHF.

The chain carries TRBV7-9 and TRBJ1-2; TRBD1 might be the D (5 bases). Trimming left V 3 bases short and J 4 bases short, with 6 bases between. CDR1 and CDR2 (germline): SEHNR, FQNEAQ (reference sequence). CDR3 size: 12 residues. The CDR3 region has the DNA TGTGCCAGCAGCTTGCAGGGCTATGGCTACACCTTC. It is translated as CASSLQGYGYTF.

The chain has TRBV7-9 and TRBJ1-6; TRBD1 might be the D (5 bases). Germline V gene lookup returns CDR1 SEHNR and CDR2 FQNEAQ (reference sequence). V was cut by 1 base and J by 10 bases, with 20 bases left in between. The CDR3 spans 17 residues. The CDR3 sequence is CASSLVISQGSRSPLHF. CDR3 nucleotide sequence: TGTGCCAGCAGCTTAGTCATCTCGCAGGGTAGTCGATCACCCCTCCACTTT.

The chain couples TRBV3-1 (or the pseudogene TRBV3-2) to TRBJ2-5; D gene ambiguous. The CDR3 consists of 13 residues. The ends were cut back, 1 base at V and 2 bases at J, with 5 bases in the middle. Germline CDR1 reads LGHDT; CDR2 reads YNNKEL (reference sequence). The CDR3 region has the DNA TGTGCCAGCAGCCAAGGGCGGCAAGAGACCCAGTACTTC. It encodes CASSQGRQETQYF.

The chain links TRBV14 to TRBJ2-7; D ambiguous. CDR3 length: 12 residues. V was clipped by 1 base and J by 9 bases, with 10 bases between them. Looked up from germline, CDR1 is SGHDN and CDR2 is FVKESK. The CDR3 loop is CASSQVNSLQYF. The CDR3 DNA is TGTGCCAGCAGCCAAGTTAACAGTCTGCAGTACTTC.

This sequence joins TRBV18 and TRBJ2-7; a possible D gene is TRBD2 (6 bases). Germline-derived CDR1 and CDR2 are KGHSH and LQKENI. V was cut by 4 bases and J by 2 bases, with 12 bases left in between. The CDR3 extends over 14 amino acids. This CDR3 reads CASSRGGVAYEQYF. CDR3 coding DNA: TGTGCCAGCTCACGGGGCGGGGTTGCCTACGAGCAGTACTTC.

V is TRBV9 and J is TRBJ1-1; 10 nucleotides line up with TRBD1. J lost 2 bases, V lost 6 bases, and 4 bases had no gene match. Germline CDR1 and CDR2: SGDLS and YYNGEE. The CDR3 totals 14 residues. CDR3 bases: TGTGCCAGCAAGCGACAGGGGGCTAACACTGAAGCTTTCTTT. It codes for CASKRQGANTEAFF.